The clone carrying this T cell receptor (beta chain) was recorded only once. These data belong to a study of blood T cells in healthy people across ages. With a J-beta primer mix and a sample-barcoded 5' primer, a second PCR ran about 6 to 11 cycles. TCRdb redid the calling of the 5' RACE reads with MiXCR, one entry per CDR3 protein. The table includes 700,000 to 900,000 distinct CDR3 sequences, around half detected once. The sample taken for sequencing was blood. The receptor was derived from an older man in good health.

The CDR3 DNA sequence: TGCAGCGTCGGCAAAGGACTAGCGGGAGCCTCATCAAGCACAGATACGCAGTATTTT. Protein product: CSVGKGLAGASSSTDTQYF. The J gene is TRBJ2-3, the V gene TRBV29-1, with 13 bases that match TRBD2. CDR1 SQVTM and CDR2 ANQGSEA come from the germline V gene. This CDR3 region has 19 residues. Trimming cost V 6 bases and J 0 bases; bases outside gene matches: 15.